Listed here are 29 T cell receptor beta chains from one sample, sequenced in a study of cytomegalovirus exposure and HLA in healthy donors. A multiplex PCR was run with 60 Vbeta primers and 13 Jbeta primers. TCRdb's copy holds only in-frame clones and misses some; the assay was immunoSEQ multiplex PCR. The sample consists of over 150,000 clones, about 65% of them appearing once. Sequencing was done on a sample of PBMCs. The receptors were gathered from a woman between 18 and 29 years old in good health and CMV-seropositive.

The genes are TRBV2 and TRBJ2-1, with D tentatively TRBD1 (6 bases). This CDR3 region has 15 residues. Germline V lookup: CDR1 SNHLY, CDR2 FYNNEI. The V gene lost 7 bases and the J gene lost 0 bases, with 13 bases spanning the gap. CDR3 coding DNA: TGTGCCAGCAACAGTCAGGGGAGCTCCTACAATGAGCAGTTCTTC. Translated, it gives CASNSQGSSYNEQFF.

V usage is TRBV7-2 and J usage is TRBJ2-3; TRBD1 aligns across 7 bases. The CDR3 consists of 15 residues. CDR1 SGHTA and CDR2 FQGNSA come from the germline V gene. V shed 6 bases, J shed 4 bases, and the junction held 10 bases outside the gene matches. Written as DNA, the CDR3 is TGTGCCAGCAGTTCCCAGGCAGGGGGATCAGATACGCAGTATTTT. Protein product: CASSSQAGGSDTQYF.

This clone was seen only a few times. This rearrangement joins TRBV4-2 to TRBJ2-7; possibly TRBD2 for D (5 bases). Trimming took 1 base from V and 2 from J, leaving 12 bases between them. CDR3 length: 15 amino acids. Germline lookup yields CDR1 LGHNA and CDR2 YNFKEQ. The CDR3 spells CASSQVRGSAYEQYF. CDR3 nucleotides: TGTGCCAGCAGCCAAGTACGCGGTAGCGCCTACGAGCAGTACTTC.

About this clone: Germline is not matched at one junction end, which may reflect a read error. This CDR3 is also generated by other DNA sequences in the sample. V is TRBV30 and J is TRBJ1-6, with no clear D. From germline, CDR1 is GTSNPN and CDR2 SVGIG (reference sequence). CDR3 size: 15 residues. The CDR3, as DNA: TGTGCCTGGACGTATGGGAGCTCCTATAATTCCCCCCTCCACTTT. Encoded protein: CAWTYGSSYNSPLHF.

This clone was seen a few times. The J gene is TRBJ1-5, the V gene TRBV6-1; a weak D match, TRBD1 (5 bases). Deletions cut 1 base from V and 5 bases from J, with 12 bases between. The germline V gene has CDR1 MNHNS and CDR2 SASEGT. The CDR3 contains 15 residues. This chain's CDR3 is CASSEVRGWDQPQHF. The CDR3 bases are TGTGCCAGCAGTGAAGTTAGGGGATGGGATCAGCCCCAGCATTTT.

A remark on this clone: Other DNA sequences within the sample encode an identical CDR3. The chain carries TRBV6-5 and TRBJ1-5; no clear D gene. The CDR3 length is 13 residues. V lost 0 bases to trimming and J lost 6 bases, with 6 bases between them. Germline V gene data show CDR1 as MNHEY and CDR2 as SVGAGI. The CDR3 is CASSYSTGQPQHF. CDR3 nucleotides: TGTGCCAGCAGTTACTCGACGGGTCAGCCCCAGCATTTT.

The chain couples TRBV5-1 to TRBJ2-1; tentatively, D is TRBD2 (6 bases). The CDR3 is made up of 14 amino acids. The germline V gene has CDR1 SGHRS and CDR2 YFSETQ. V was cut by 7 bases and J by 4 bases, with 15 bases left in between. The CDR3 protein is CASHTGRLYNEQFF. CDR3 coding DNA: TGCGCCAGCCACACGGGGAGGCTATACAATGAGCAGTTCTTC.

This clone has a single count. The rearrangement joins TRBV7-9 to TRBJ1-5, with TRBD1 matching over 9 bases. The germline V gene encodes CDR1 SEHNR and CDR2 FQNEAQ (reference sequence). The CDR3 contains 16 residues. With V trimmed by 5 bases and J by 4 bases, 9 bases remained unmatched. CDR3 region: CASSLTGQGANQPQHF. In DNA form, the CDR3 reads TGTGCCAGCAGCCTGACGGGACAGGGTGCTAATCAGCCCCAGCATTTT.

The chain employs TRBV2 and TRBJ2-5, with D maybe TRBD1 (6 bases). Germline V CDR1 and CDR2: SNHLY, FYNNEI. The CDR3 extends over 12 amino acids. Trimming pared 7 bases from V and 5 bases from J, leaving 11 bases between. The CDR3 protein is CASKAGDETQYF. The CDR3 bases are TGTGCCAGCAAGGCAGGGGACGAGACCCAGTACTTC.

This sequence joins TRBV19 and TRBJ2-2; no clear D. This CDR3 contains 16 residues. Trimming shortened V by 5 bases and J by 3 bases, and 16 bases separated the two germline ends. Per the germline V gene, CDR1 is LNHDA and CDR2 is SQIVND (reference sequence). The CDR3 bases are TGTGCCAGTAGTGCCGCCAAATTAACAGACACCGGGGAGCTGTTTTTT. It is translated as CASSAAKLTDTGELFF. The full variable domain, in which reference TRBV19 and TRBJ2-2 provide the parts outside the CDR3, is DGGITQSPKYLFRKEGQNVTLSCEQNLNHDAMYWYRQDPGQGLRLIYYSQIVNDFQKGDIAEGYSVSREKKESFPLTVTSAQKNPTAFYLCASSAAKLTDTGELFFGEGSRLTVL.

The chain has TRBV19 and TRBJ1-4; 9 bases are shared with TRBD1. J gave up 7 bases and V 7 bases, and 4 bases lay outside the gene matches. The length of the CDR3 is 13 residues. Germline V gives CDR1 LNHDA, CDR2 SQIVND (reference sequence). CDR3 nucleotide sequence: TGTGCCAGTAAGGTGACAGGGGGTGAAAAACTGTTTTTT. Amino acids: CASKVTGGEKLFF. Full variable domain (rest looked up from reference TRBV19 and TRBJ1-4): DGGITQSPKYLFRKEGQNVTLSCEQNLNHDAMYWYRQDPGQGLRLIYYSQIVNDFQKGDIAEGYSVSREKKESFPLTVTSAQKNPTAFYLCASKVTGGEKLFFGSGTQLSVL.

This clone was seen once. The V call is TRBV28, the J call TRBJ2-7; D is undetermined. The CDR3 runs 12 residues. Germline assignment: CDR1 MDHEN and CDR2 SYDVKM. Trimming removed 10 bases from V and 3 bases from J, with 13 bases in between. The CDR3 bases are TGTGCCACATCAGGTCCGTTCTACGAGCAGTACTTC. It is translated as CATSGPFYEQYF.

The chain links TRBV11-2 to TRBJ2-2; TRBD1 matches 8 bases. Trimming cost V 4 bases and J 5 bases; bases outside gene matches: 9. The CDR3 has 16 amino acids. In germline, CDR1 is SGHAT, CDR2 FQNNGV. In DNA, the CDR3 is TGTGCCAGCAGCTCGACAGGGGACAGTGGTACCGGGGAGCTGTTTTTT. It translates to CASSSTGDSGTGELFF.

This chain uses TRBV7-9 with TRBJ2-5, with 7 bases fitting TRBD1. V lost 5 bases to trimming and J lost 7 bases; unmatched junction nucleotides: 16. Germline V gene lookup returns CDR1 SEHNR and CDR2 FQNEAQ (reference sequence). This CDR3 is built from 16 residues. CDR3 nucleotides: TGTGCCAGCAGCCGACTCGGGACAGTTGCCGAAGGGACCCAGTACTTC. This codes for CASSRLGTVAEGTQYF.

This rearrangement joins TRBV10-3 to TRBJ1-5, with 9 nucleotides matching TRBD1. Trimming at V came to 2 bases and at J to 5 bases, leaving 4 bases not matched to a gene. Germline CDR1 is ENHRY and CDR2 is SYGVKD. The CDR3 totals 15 residues. CDR3 protein: CAISETGGAYQPQHF. The CDR3, as DNA: TGTGCCATCAGTGAGACAGGGGGCGCGTATCAGCCCCAGCATTTT.

The chain links TRBV27 to TRBJ2-1, with D uncertain. The germline V gene has CDR1 MNHEY and CDR2 SMNVEV (reference sequence). The CDR3 is 11 residues long. V gave up 8 bases and J gave up 7 bases, with 9 bases separating them. CDR3 protein: CASVAVNEQFF. The CDR3 coding sequence is TGTGCCAGCGTGGCGGTTAATGAGCAGTTCTTC.

There are a few counts of this clone. V usage is TRBV15 and J usage is TRBJ2-5, with 12 bases matching TRBD1. The J call may be mistaken, given a closer DNA end match to TRBJ2-7. Germline V gives CDR1 LNHNV, CDR2 YYDKDF (reference sequence). The CDR3 runs 16 residues. CDR3 sequence (DNA): TGTGCCACCAGCGGATCCCGGGACAGGGGGCCCTACGAGCAGTACTTC. This translates into CATSGSRDRGPYEQYF.

As regards this clone: This likely comes from a read error, as the CDR3 has no conserved phenylalanine or tryptophan at its end. V is TRBV5-1 and J is TRBJ2-3, with D uncertain. CDR1 is SGHRS and CDR2 is YFSETQ in the germline V gene. V was clipped by 0 bases and J by 4 bases, with 6 bases between them. The CDR3 runs to 13 residues. CDR3 sequence reads: CASSLVLADTQYV. In nucleotides, the CDR3 is TGCGCCAGCAGCTTGGTATTAGCAGATACGCAGTATGTT.

This clone turned up a few times. V gene TRBV5-6 combines with J gene TRBJ1-4; D may be TRBD1 (5 bases). CDR1 and CDR2 (germline): SGHDT, YYEEEE. The CDR3 contains 16 residues. Deletions cut 4 bases from V and 3 bases from J, with 16 bases between. The DNA for the CDR3 is TGTGCCAGCAGCCGTGTCCATTCGGGGGCTAATGAAAAACTGTTTTTT. Translation: CASSRVHSGANEKLFF.

V and J are TRBV10-3 and TRBJ1-3; D possibly corresponds to TRBD1 (5 bases). The CDR3 has 13 amino acids. V dropped 4 bases and J dropped 7 bases, with 11 bases sitting between them. CDR1 is ENHRY, CDR2 SYGVKD, per germline. The CDR3 coding sequence is TGTGCCATCAGTGGTGACAGAACGAACACCATATATTTT. Translating it yields CAISGDRTNTIYF.

The chain joins TRBV5-5 to TRBJ1-6; perhaps TRBD1 as D (6 bases). Germline V gene sequence: CDR1 SGHKS, CDR2 YYEKEE (reference sequence). The CDR3 length is 19 residues. V was pared by 0 bases and J by 0 bases, with 16 bases between. This CDR3 is CASSLAPGQLGSYNSPLHF. CDR3 bases: TGTGCCAGCAGCTTGGCACCGGGACAATTAGGCTCCTATAATTCACCCCTCCACTTT. Together with reference TRBV5-5 and TRBJ1-6, the CDR3 gives the full variable domain: DAGVTQSPTHLIKTRGQQVTLRCSPISGHKSVSWYQQVLGQGPQFIFQYYEKEERGRGNFPDRFSARQFPNYSSELNVNALLLGDSALYLCASSLAPGQLGSYNSPLHFGNGTRLTVT.

DNA of the CDR3: TGTGCCAGCAGCACACCCGGGTGGGGACTAGCGAGGGCTGACGGCAATGAGCAGTTCTTC. Translated: CASSTPGWGLARADGNEQFF. The chain joins TRBV7-8 to TRBJ2-1; 10 bases line up with TRBD2. V shed 5 bases and J 6 bases; nucleotides not matched to a gene: 22. This CDR3 is built from 20 residues. The germline V gene has CDR1 SGHVS and CDR2 FQNEAQ. Variable domain in full (rest from reference TRBV7-8 and TRBJ2-1): GAGVSQSPRYKVAKRGQDVALRCDPISGHVSLFWYQQALGQGPEFLTYFQNEAQLDKSGLPSDRFFAERPEGSVSTLKIQRTQQEDSAVYLCASSTPGWGLARADGNEQFFGPGTRLTVL.

V gene TRBV5-1 combines with J gene TRBJ2-1; 12 nucleotides match TRBD2. CDR3 length: 14 amino acids. Germline V gene data show CDR1 as SGHRS and CDR2 as YFSETQ. The V and J ends lost 6 bases and 7 bases, in that order; junction bases with no gene match: 5. CDR3 sequence: CASKRTSGVNEQFF. The CDR3 DNA reads as TGCGCCAGCAAACGGACTAGCGGGGTGAATGAGCAGTTCTTC.

This clone was seen more than once but under ten times. The genes are TRBV7-3 and TRBJ1-1; D ambiguous. Germline CDR1 reads SGHTA; CDR2 reads FQGTGA. V was shortened by 3 bases and J by 3 bases, with 8 bases between the two germline ends. This CDR3 region has 13 residues. As DNA, the CDR3 is TGTGCCAGCAGCTTCGGGGAGGACACTGAAGCTTTCTTT. Its protein is CASSFGEDTEAFF.

The chain links TRBV14 to TRBJ2-2; possibly TRBD1 for D (5 bases). The CDR3 is 13 amino acids. The germline V and J ends were trimmed by 4 bases and 4 bases, with 7 bases remaining between them. Germline lookup yields CDR1 SGHDN and CDR2 FVKESK. DNA of the CDR3: TGTGCCAGCAGCCCCCAGGGCACCGGGGAGCTGTTTTTT. Translation: CASSPQGTGELFF. The whole variable domain, filled in from reference TRBV14 and TRBJ2-2, reads EAGVTQFPSHSVIEKGQTVTLRCDPISGHDNLYWYRRVMGKEIKFLLHFVKESKQDESGMPNNRFLAERTGGTYSTLKVQPAELEDSGVYFCASSPQGTGELFFGEGSRLTVL.

This clone came up a few times. This rearrangement joins TRBV11-2 to TRBJ1-3; no firm D call. Germline V lookup: CDR1 SGHAT, CDR2 FQNNGV. V lost 2 bases and J lost 0, with 8 bases in between. The CDR3 consists of 15 residues. CDR3 loop: CASSLLRDSGNTIYF. CDR3 in DNA: TGTGCCAGCAGCTTATTACGCGACTCTGGAAACACCATATATTTT.

This chain joins TRBV4-1 and TRBJ2-5; 8 bases fit TRBD2. From germline, CDR1 is MGHRA and CDR2 YSYEKL. With V trimmed by 0 bases and J by 7 bases, 7 bases remained unmatched. CDR3 length: 15 residues. The CDR3 nucleotides read TGCGCCAGCAGCCAAGAACCAGCGGGGGAAGGGACCCAGTACTTC. Translating it yields CASSQEPAGEGTQYF.

This clone was seen just once. J is TRBJ1-2 and V is TRBV7-3; tentative D call: TRBD1 (5 bases). The CDR3 length is 14 residues. With 4 bases removed from V and 7 bases from J, the gap between germline ends came to 16 bases. Germline loops: CDR1 SGHTA, CDR2 FQGTGA. The CDR3 reads CASSSVPGIGGYTF. The CDR3 bases are TGTGCCAGCAGCTCCGTCCCAGGGATCGGTGGCTACACCTTC.

This clone appeared a few times. This chain connects TRBV7-9 to TRBJ2-1; 8 bases are a match to TRBD2. The trim removed 5 bases at V and 1 base at J, leaving 16 bases unmatched. Germline V gives CDR1 SEHNR, CDR2 FQNEAQ (reference sequence). The CDR3 covers 19 residues. This CDR3 is CASSRTPGTRIGSYNEQFF. CDR3 bases: TGTGCCAGCAGCCGCACCCCCGGGACTAGGATAGGTTCCTACAATGAGCAGTTCTTC. Full variable domain (outside the CDR3, taken from reference TRBV7-9 and TRBJ2-1): DTGVSQNPRHKITKRGQNVTFRCDPISEHNRLYWYRQTLGQGPEFLTYFQNEAQLEKSRLLSDRFSAERPKGSFSTLEIQRTEQGDSAMYLCASSRTPGTRIGSYNEQFFGPGTRLTVL.